Listed below are T cell receptor beta chains from one sample, sequenced in a study of blood T cell repertoires in COVID-19. The protocol was immunoSEQ multiplex PCR, while the TCRdb copy is restricted to in-frame clones and leaves out a portion. The repertoire holds 95,000 to 150,000 clones, with around 80% as singletons. Sequencing was carried out using peripheral blood. These receptors were collected from a man between 60 and 75 years old with active or convalescent COVID-19. Each CDR3 is given with its conserved first and last residue. The D gene is left open where the match is weak. The size entry is marked missing in some rows and otherwise reads once, few, many or a size class.

v_gene	d_gene	abundance	j_gene	len	CDR3nt	CDR3aa
TRBV7-9	TRBD2	NA	TRBJ2-3	16	TGTGCCAGCAGCTTAGCTAGCGGGAGGCCCACAGATACGCAGTATTTT	CASSLASGRPTDTQYF
TRBV5-1	NA	NA	TRBJ2-1	13	TGCGCCAGCAGCTTGGACACCTACAATGAGCAGTTCTTC	CASSLDTYNEQFF
TRBV30	TRBD1	few	TRBJ1-3	14	TGTGCCTGGAGACGGGACAGGTCCGGAAACACCATATATTTT	CAWRRDRSGNTIYF
TRBV25-1	TRBD1	NA	TRBJ1-1	14	TGTGCCAGCAGTGCGGGACAGGGGTGGTCTGAAGCTTTCTTT	CASSAGQGWSEAFF
TRBV19	NA	few	TRBJ2-6	15	TGTGCCAGTAGTTGGCAGATCTCTGGGGCCAACGTCCTGACTTTC	CASSWQISGANVLTF
TRBV5-6	TRBD1	NA	TRBJ2-7	14	TGTGCCAGCAGCTTGGGACTCTCAACAGGGGGGAAAGACTTC	CASSLGLSTGGKDF
TRBV10-3	TRBD1	NA	TRBJ2-7	17	TGTGCCATCAGTGAAGGACAGGGGTCGACTGGCAACTACGAGCAGTACTTC	CAISEGQGSTGNYEQYF
TRBV9	NA	NA	TRBJ2-7	14	TGTGCCAGCAGCCCGAGACTAGGGGCCTACGAGCAGTACTTC	CASSPRLGAYEQYF
TRBV2	NA	NA	TRBJ1-2	15	TGTGCCAGCAGTTCTCTAGGGCGGGGGACTGACGGCTACACCTTC	CASSSLGRGTDGYTF
TRBV5-1	NA	NA	TRBJ2-7	12	TGCGCCAGCAGCTTGGGACGGGACGAGCAGTACTTC	CASSLGRDEQYF
TRBV7-2	NA	NA	TRBJ2-7	12	TGTGCCAGCAGCTTAGGAGTTGGCGAGCAGTACTTC	CASSLGVGEQYF
TRBV19	TRBD2	NA	TRBJ2-1	16	TGTGCCAGTAGTAGTACCGGGACTAGCGGCGTGGATGAGCAGTTCTTC	CASSSTGTSGVDEQFF
TRBV11-3	NA	NA	TRBJ2-5	13	TGTGCCAGCAGTCAGGGCAGTCAGGGGACCCAGTACTTC	CASSQGSQGTQYF
TRBV7-2	TRBD2	NA	TRBJ2-7	15	TGTGCCAGCAGCTTTACTAGCGGGAGGGACTACGAGCAGTACTTC	CASSFTSGRDYEQYF
TRBV28	TRBD1	NA	TRBJ1-5	16	TGTGCCAGCAGCCTCACTTCGGGACAGCCAAATCAGCCCCAGCATTTT	CASSLTSGQPNQPQHF
TRBV25-1	NA	NA	TRBJ1-2	16	TGTGCCAGCAGTGAATATGGACGGGGGTCCGACTATGGCTACACCTTC	CASSEYGRGSDYGYTF
TRBV6-6	NA	once	TRBJ1-2	15	TGTGCCAGCAGTTACAGGGGGATGGTTCCCGATGGCTACACCTTC	CASSYRGMVPDGYTF
TRBV16	NA	once	TRBJ1-5	13	TGTGCCAGCAGCCATGATTTCGGTCGGTCCCAGCATTTT	CASSHDFGRSQHF
TRBV4-1	TRBD1	many	TRBJ1-2	16	TGCGCCAGCAGACACCTTGGCAGGGGGCGCAACTATGGCTACACCTTC	CASRHLGRGRNYGYTF
TRBV6-4	TRBD2	NA	TRBJ2-1	15	TGTGCCAGCAGTCCGGGACTAGCGGGAGTCTATGAGCAGTTCTTC	CASSPGLAGVYEQFF
TRBV2	TRBD2	NA	TRBJ2-2	15	TGTGCCAGCAGTGAGGAGGGACTAACCAACCCTAAGCTGTTTTTT	CASSEEGLTNPKLFF
TRBV5-1	NA	few	TRBJ1-1	16	TGCGCCAGCAGCCAGATGACAGGCCCCTCGGGGACTGAAGCTTTCTTT	CASSQMTGPSGTEAFF
TRBV6-1	NA	NA	TRBJ1-2	13	TGTGCCAGCAGTGAAACATCGCCTCTGGGCTACACCTTC	CASSETSPLGYTF
TRBV5-1	NA	medium-sized	TRBJ1-1	17	TGCGCCAGCAGCCGCGGGAGGGACGGACTTCAGAACACTGAAGCTTTCTTT	CASSRGRDGLQNTEAFF
TRBV27	NA	NA	TRBJ2-5	16	TGTGCCAGCAGTCCAACCAGGGGCGGGAGACGGGAGACCCAGTACTTC	CASSPTRGGRRETQYF
TRBV30	NA	NA	TRBJ2-7	13	TGTGCCTGGAATGAGCGGCTTCCGGACGAGCAGTACTTC	CAWNERLPDEQYF
TRBV5-4	NA	few	TRBJ2-7	13	TGTGCCAGCAGCTCCGGACAGAACTACGAGCAGTACTTC	CASSSGQNYEQYF
TRBV18	TRBD1	once	TRBJ2-2	16	TGTGCCAGCTCACCACCGCAGGGGGCGGACACCGGGGAGCTGTTTTTT	CASSPPQGADTGELFF
TRBV24-1	NA	NA	TRBJ2-1	18	TGTGCCACCAGTGATAATACAGGGATTTCCCCTATTTACAATGAGCAGTTCTTC	CATSDNTGISPIYNEQFF
TRBV4-1	TRBD1	NA	TRBJ2-4	15	TGCGCCAGCAGCCAACCAACAGACAGGGGAAACATTCAGTACTTC	CASSQPTDRGNIQYF
TRBV7-9	TRBD1	once	TRBJ2-7	18	TGTGCCAGCAGCTTAATACCTAGGACAGGGGTTATTACTTACGAGCAGTACTTC	CASSLIPRTGVITYEQYF
TRBV30	NA	NA	TRBJ2-7	13	TGTGCCTGGAGACAGGAAATCTTGAGTGAGCAGTACTTC	CAWRQEILSEQYF
TRBV5-1	NA	NA	TRBJ1-4	15	TGCGCCAGCAGCCCAAGCCCTCTTTCTAATGAAAAACTGTTTTTT	CASSPSPLSNEKLFF
TRBV25-1	NA	few	TRBJ1-6	16	TGTGCCAGCAGTGAAAAGCGAGGACTGCCTAATTCACCCCTCCACTTT	CASSEKRGLPNSPLHF
TRBV24-1	NA	few	TRBJ2-5	14	TGTGCCACCAGTGATTTAAGCGTTGGAGAGACCCAGTACTTC	CATSDLSVGETQYF
TRBV19	NA	NA	TRBJ1-1	13	TGTGCCAGTAGTATAAGAGGGAACACTGAAGCTTTCTTT	CASSIRGNTEAFF
TRBV5-1	TRBD1	NA	TRBJ1-4	13	TGCGCCAAAACCGGACAGGGGGATGAAAAACTGTTTTTT	CAKTGQGDEKLFF
TRBV4-3	NA	NA	TRBJ2-2	14	TGCGCCAGCAGTTCAGGACAGTTCACCGGGGAGCTGTTTTTT	CASSSGQFTGELFF
TRBV3-1/TRBV3-2	NA	NA	TRBJ1-1	15	TGTGCCAGCAGCCAAGTGGGACAAGAGAACACTGAAGCTTTCTTT	CASSQVGQENTEAFF
TRBV5-1	TRBD2	NA	TRBJ2-7	19	TGCGCCAGCAGCTTGGTCTTTGATGAGACTAGCGGAGAACCGGGGGAGCAGTACTTC	CASSLVFDETSGEPGEQYF